The entry below gives a single TCR beta chain sequence along with its context. The CDR3 sequence is 14 residues long. Per germline, CDR1 SGHRS and CDR2 YFSETQ. Deletions cut 4 bases from V and 0 bases from J, with 10 bases between. This specimen comes from a study of blood T cell repertoires in COVID-19. Study information: Samples representing acute and convalescent COVID-19 were sourced from the United States, Italy and Spain. Sources were T cells, B-cell-depleted T cells, or PBMCs; the material itself was cDNA or gDNA.

Seattle's enrolled individuals joined amid active infection and were then monitored longitudinally. In the study's own analysis: Amplification with reference gene primers provided the estimates of nucleated cell counts. Libraries were prepared by immunoSEQ multiplex PCR; TCRdb keeps only in-frame clonotypes and omits some of them. Clonal size and the V and J genes are those of that table, whereas D and trimming came from the DNA. Of roughly 41,000 clones listed, 80% to 90% are singletons. The TCR comes from a man aged 60 to 75 with COVID-19, enrolled during active disease. Sequenced sample: peripheral blood. This sequence joins TRBV5-1 and TRBJ1-1; D perhaps matches TRBD1 (6 bases). The CDR3 nucleotides read TGCGCCAGCAGCCCACAGGGTCTGAACACTGAAGCTTTCTTT. This encodes CASSPQGLNTEAFF.